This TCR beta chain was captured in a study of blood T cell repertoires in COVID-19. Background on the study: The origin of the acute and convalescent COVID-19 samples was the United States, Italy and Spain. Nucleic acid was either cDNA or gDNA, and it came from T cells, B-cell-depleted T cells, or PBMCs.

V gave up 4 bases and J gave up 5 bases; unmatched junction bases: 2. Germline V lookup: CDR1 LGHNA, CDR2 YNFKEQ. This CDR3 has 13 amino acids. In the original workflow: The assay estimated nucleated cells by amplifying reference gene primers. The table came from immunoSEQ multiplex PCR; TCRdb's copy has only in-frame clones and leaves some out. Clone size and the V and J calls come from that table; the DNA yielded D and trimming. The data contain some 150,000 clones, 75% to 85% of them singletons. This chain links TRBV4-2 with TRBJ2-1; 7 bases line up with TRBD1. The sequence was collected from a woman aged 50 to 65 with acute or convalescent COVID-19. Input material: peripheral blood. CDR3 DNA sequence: TGTGCCAGCAGCCGAGGGACAGACAATGAGCAGTTCTTC. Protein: CASSRGTDNEQFF.